Detailed here is one T cell receptor beta chain. This CDR3 is 16 amino acids long. CDR1 and CDR2 from the germline V gene are ENHRY and SYGVKD. With V trimmed by 6 bases and J by 0 bases, 11 bases remained unmatched. This sample is drawn from a study of blood T cell repertoires in COVID-19. Study-wide context: The United States, Italy and Spain provided the acute and convalescent COVID-19 samples. Nucleic acid was either cDNA or gDNA, and it came from T cells, B-cell-depleted T cells, or PBMCs.

This table comes from immunoSEQ multiplex PCR, and its TCRdb copy is limited to in-frame clones, with some not included. The repertoire includes about 240,000 clones, approximately 78% of them detected once, and roughly an eighth sits in the top ten. The source of this sequence is a woman aged 55-70 years with active or convalescent COVID-19. The rearrangement uses TRBV10-3 and TRBJ2-7, with TRBD2 identical over 7 bases. Sequencing input: peripheral blood. This chain's CDR3 is CAISSTTGGSSYEQYF. For the CDR3, the DNA is TGTGCCATCAGCTCAACCACCGGGGGGAGCTCCTACGAGCAGTACTTC.